This T cell receptor beta chain is from a study of beta chain features in type 1 diabetes. Study as a whole: Cells sorted and examined across all samples totaled roughly 100,000,000. General study points: Shortening that was moderate but significant affected the TCRB CDR3s of Type 1 diabetes patients in all four CD4+ subsets. Using cDNA template may skew counts toward highly expressing activated cells. A possible short-template PCR bias applies equally to patients and controls.

cDNA synthesis used the whole RNA isolate, giving expressed TCRB sequences. Only in-frame clones appear in the TCRdb table, and some are missing; sequencing was by immunoSEQ multiplex PCR. The table includes about 400,000 clones, over 9.5% detected once. A remark on this clone: Its antigen is not identified.

Losses at the gene ends were 6 bases for V and 8 bases for J; bases not matched to a gene: 5. CDR1 is SQVTM, CDR2 ANQGSEA, per germline. The CDR3 has 12 amino acids. The source of this sequence is a young woman with type 1 diabetes. The chain employs TRBV29-1 and TRBJ2-1, with 9 bases aligning to TRBD1. What was sequenced was naive CD4+ T cells from blood. The CDR3 region has the DNA TGCAGCGTCGGACAGGGGACAGATGAGCAGTTCTTC. Its protein is CSVGQGTDEQFF.